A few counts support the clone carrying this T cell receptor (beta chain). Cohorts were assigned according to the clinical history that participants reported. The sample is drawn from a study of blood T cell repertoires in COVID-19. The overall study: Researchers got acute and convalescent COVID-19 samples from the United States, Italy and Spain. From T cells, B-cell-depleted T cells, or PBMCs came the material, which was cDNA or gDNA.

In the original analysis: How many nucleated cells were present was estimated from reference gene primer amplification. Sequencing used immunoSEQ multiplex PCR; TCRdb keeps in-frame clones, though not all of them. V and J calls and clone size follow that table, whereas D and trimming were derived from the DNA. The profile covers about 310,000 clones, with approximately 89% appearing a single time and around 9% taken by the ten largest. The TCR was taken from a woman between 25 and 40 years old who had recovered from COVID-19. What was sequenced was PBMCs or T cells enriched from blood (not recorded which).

As DNA, the CDR3 is TGCGCCAGCAGAACTAGTTTTGGCGATGAGCAGTTCTTC. It yields the protein CASRTSFGDEQFF. The gene calls are TRBV5-1 and TRBJ2-1, with D maybe TRBD2 (5 bases). CDR3 length equals 13 residues. CDR1 is SGHRS, CDR2 YFSETQ, per germline. The V end lost 5 bases, the J end lost 8 bases, and 14 bases lay between the germline ends.